The clone carrying this T cell receptor (beta chain) was seen at least ten times. The target antigen is unknown. Trimming removed 3 bases from V and 10 bases from J; junction bases left unmatched: 9. Germline CDR1 reads GTSNPN; CDR2 reads SVGIG (reference sequence). The CDR3 has 14 amino acids. The entry originates in a study of T cells in Graves' hyperthyroidism and ophthalmopathy. Findings of the study overall: Ophthalmopathy and stable hyperthyroidism were separated by a 13 V-J model. Most clonotypes that expanded in the thyroid above 0.001 also showed up in blood. For ophthalmopathy, model prediction preceded onset by a median about 6.4 months.

Under 3 months was the duration of disease in ophthalmopathy patients, who also had a Clinical Activity Score of at least 3 and a NOSPECS grade of at least 4. RNA transcripts yielded amplified TCR beta CDR3 regions. An initial round of RT-PCR targeting the TCR CDR3 relied on the HTBI primer set. One entry per CDR3 protein results from TCRdb running MiXCR on the multiplex PCR reads. The sample lists 300,000 to 450,000 distinct CDR3 sequences; roughly 14% were seen once. Sequencing was done on a sample of blood. The origin of this receptor is a woman aged 25 to 45 with Graves' ophthalmopathy. The chain combines TRBV30 with TRBJ1-6, with TRBD1 identical over 7 bases. The CDR3 protein is CAWRSDRVGSPLHF. The CDR3, as DNA: TGTGCCTGGAGATCTGACAGGGTAGGGTCACCCCTCCACTTT.